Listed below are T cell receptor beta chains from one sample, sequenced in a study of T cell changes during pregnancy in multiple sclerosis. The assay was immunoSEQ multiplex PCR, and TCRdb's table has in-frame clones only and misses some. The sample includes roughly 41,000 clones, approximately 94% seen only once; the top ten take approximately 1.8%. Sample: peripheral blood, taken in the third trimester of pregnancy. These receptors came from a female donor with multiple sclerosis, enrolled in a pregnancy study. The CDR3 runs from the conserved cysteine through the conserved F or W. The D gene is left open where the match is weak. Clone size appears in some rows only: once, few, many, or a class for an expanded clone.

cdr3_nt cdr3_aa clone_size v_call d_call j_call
TGTGCCAGCAGTGAATCCCACAGGGAGAGATCACCCCTCCACTTT CASSESHRERSPLHF - TRBV2 - TRBJ1-6
TGTGCCAGCAGCTTAGTCACCGGGAGCAATCAGCCCCAGCATTTT CASSLVTGSNQPQHF - TRBV7-2 - TRBJ1-5
TGTGCGGCGGGACTAGCGGGGGGCTACACCGGGGAGCTGTTTTTT CAAGLAGGYTGELFF - TRBV19 TRBD2 TRBJ2-2
TGTGCCAGCTCACCCCTGAGCAAGGGAGGCACTGAAGCTTTCTTT CASSPLSKGGTEAFF - TRBV18 - TRBJ1-1
TGTGCCAGTAGCACTAGCGGGCCAACGGGGTCCGGGGAGCTGTTTTTT CASSTSGPTGSGELFF few TRBV19 TRBD2 TRBJ2-2
TGTGCCAGCCGGCCTGGGCTTTACTACGAGCAGTACTTC CASRPGLYYEQYF - TRBV2 - TRBJ2-7
- CASSFLAGQGVMKLFF - TRBV27 - TRBJ1-4
TGTGCCAGCAGTGCTCAGACTAGCGGGAGTAGTGAGCAGTTCTTC CASSAQTSGSSEQFF - TRBV6-4 TRBD2 TRBJ2-1
TGCAGCGGAACAGATAACTATGGCTACACCTTC CSGTDNYGYTF - TRBV29-1 - TRBJ1-2
TGCAGCGTACAGGGGGGTCAAGAGACCCAGTACTTC CSVQGGQETQYF once TRBV29-1 TRBD1 TRBJ2-5
TGTGCCAGCAGTTCCCACAATCAGCCCCAGCATTTT CASSSHNQPQHF few TRBV6-5 - TRBJ1-5
TGTGCCAGCAGTTACAGGGACAGGGGGCCAGGAAACACCATATATTTT CASSYRDRGPGNTIYF - TRBV6-5 TRBD1 TRBJ1-3
TGTGCCAGCAGTTCTGGGACAAAAATCCCCAACGAGCAGTACTTC CASSSGTKIPNEQYF - TRBV28 - TRBJ2-7
TGTGCCAGCACACCCCGGGGGAGGGTGGACACTGAAGCTTTCTTT CASTPRGRVDTEAFF - TRBV6-6 - TRBJ1-1
TGTGCCAGCAGTGGTACCGGGGGGACCTACGAGCAGTACTTC CASSGTGGTYEQYF - TRBV6-1 TRBD2 TRBJ2-7
TGCGCCAGCAGCCAAGGAAACGGGGGGGCAGGCGAGCAGTACTTC CASSQGNGGAGEQYF few TRBV4-1 TRBD2 TRBJ2-7
TGTGCCAGCACGGCGGGGTACAGCACAGATACGCAGTATTTT CASTAGYSTDTQYF - TRBV7-2 - TRBJ2-3
TGTGCCAGCAGCCAAGAGTGGAGCCGGAGCGAAGCTTTCTTT CASSQEWSRSEAFF - TRBV14 - TRBJ1-1
TGCAGCGTCCAGTACAGGGATTCTTCACCCCTCCACTTT CSVQYRDSSPLHF - TRBV29-1 - TRBJ1-6
TGTGCCAGCAGTTTTTCTCCGACAGGGGCAAACTATGGCTACACCTTC CASSFSPTGANYGYTF - TRBV27 TRBD1 TRBJ1-2
TGTGCCAGCAGCTCAACCCGCGGGGGGCGGTCGATCACTGAAGCTTTCTTT CASSSTRGGRSITEAFF - TRBV7-9 - TRBJ1-1
TGTGCCAGCAGACAGGGGGGAGCAGATACGCAGTATTTT CASRQGGADTQYF - TRBV6-5 TRBD1 TRBJ2-3
TGTGCCAGCAGTGAGGGGGCTAGCACAGATACGCAGTATTTT CASSEGASTDTQYF - TRBV6-4 - TRBJ2-3
TGCGCCAGCAGCACCCGAAGGGGTATTAACTATGGCTACACCTTC CASSTRRGINYGYTF - TRBV5-1 - TRBJ1-2
TGTGCCAGCAGCCCCCGGACTAGCGGGAACACCGGGGAGCTGTTTTTT CASSPRTSGNTGELFF once TRBV11-3 TRBD2 TRBJ2-2
TGCAGCGTGGACAGGGGGATGAGGGATGGCTACACCTTC CSVDRGMRDGYTF - TRBV29-1 TRBD1 TRBJ1-2
TGTGCCAGCAGCTTGGGAGTCTACGAGCAGTACTTC CASSLGVYEQYF - TRBV11-3 - TRBJ2-7
TGTGCCAGCAGCTTGCGGGGGGAGACCCAGTACTTC CASSLRGETQYF - TRBV7-2 TRBD2 TRBJ2-5
TGCAGCGTTGAAGGGACAGGAACCTCTGGGGCCAACGTCCTGACTTTC CSVEGTGTSGANVLTF - TRBV29-1 TRBD1 TRBJ2-6
TGTGCCAGCAGCTTGGGCGCGGGAGGGATGGAGACCCAGTACTTC CASSLGAGGMETQYF - TRBV5-4 TRBD2 TRBJ2-5
TGTGCCAGCAGCCCGACAGGCTATAATTCACCCCTCCACTTT CASSPTGYNSPLHF - TRBV27 - TRBJ1-6
TGTGCCAGCATACCAGGACGGGGAGGGGTGAACACTGAAGCTTTCTTT CASIPGRGGVNTEAFF once TRBV11-3 - TRBJ1-1
TGTGCCAGCAGCGTAGCGGGACAGGGAATGGCTAATGAAAAACTGTTTTTT CASSVAGQGMANEKLFF - TRBV9 TRBD1 TRBJ1-4
TGTGCCAGCGGACGGACAGGGGAAGGTGAGCAGTTCTTC CASGRTGEGEQFF - TRBV5-4 TRBD1 TRBJ2-1
TGCAGCGCATCCGGGACTAGCGTCTCTCGACGATACTACGAGCAGTACTTC CSASGTSVSRRYYEQYF - TRBV29-1 TRBD2 TRBJ2-7
TGTGCCTGGAGTCTTAGCGGTGTCAATGAGCAGTTCTTC CAWSLSGVNEQFF - TRBV30 - TRBJ2-1
TGTGCCAGCAGCTTAGAGTCTAGCGGGAGTTCCTACAATGAGCAGTTCTTC CASSLESSGSSYNEQFF - TRBV7-2 TRBD2 TRBJ2-1
TGTGCCAGCTCACCACGGGGCCGGGGGACCTCGGCCAAAAACATTCAGTACTTC CASSPRGRGTSAKNIQYF - TRBV18 - TRBJ2-4
TGTGCCAGCAGGTATCGGGGGGCCAACCATTCACCCCTCCACTTT CASRYRGANHSPLHF - TRBV5-6 - TRBJ1-6
TGCGCCAGCAGTTTTGGCGGGAATTTGGGAGAGACCCAGTACTTC CASSFGGNLGETQYF - TRBV5-1 - TRBJ2-5
TGTGCCAGCGGGGCGGCGATCCCGCTTGTAAAAGCAGATACGCAGTATTTT CASGAAIPLVKADTQYF - TRBV27 - TRBJ2-3
TGTGCCAGCAGTCGCGGGACAGACAAGTACGAGCAGTACTTC CASSRGTDKYEQYF - TRBV6-6 - TRBJ2-7
TGCGCCAGTGCTAGCGGGAGGGCTTCGAGAACCGGGGAGCTGTTTTTT CASASGRASRTGELFF - TRBV5-1 TRBD2 TRBJ2-2
TGTGCCAGCAGTGAAAGCGTCACTGAAGCTTTCTTT CASSESVTEAFF - TRBV6-1 - TRBJ1-1
TGTGCCAGTAGTATGCCGGGTGCAACTAATGAAAAACTGTTTTTT CASSMPGATNEKLFF - TRBV19 - TRBJ1-4
TGTGCCAGCAGTCTCCCAGTAGCGGGGGAAACCTACGAGCAGTACTTC CASSLPVAGETYEQYF - TRBV28 TRBD2 TRBJ2-7
TGTGCCAGCAGCTCCCCGAGGACCTACAATGAGCAGTTCTTC CASSSPRTYNEQFF - TRBV5-4 - TRBJ2-1
TGTGCCAGCAGCTTTGGGGGGAGAGGCAATCAGCCCCAGCATTTT CASSFGGRGNQPQHF - TRBV5-6 - TRBJ1-5
TGTGCCAGCAGTGAAGCTACAGGACACCAAGAGACCCAGTACTTC CASSEATGHQETQYF - TRBV6-1 - TRBJ2-5
TGCGCCAGCAGCCAAGATACAGGGCCGTCCTACGAGCAGTACTTC CASSQDTGPSYEQYF - TRBV4-3 - TRBJ2-7
TGTGCCAGCAGTTACTCGAGTAGACAGGGGCTTACGTCCCTCCACTTT CASSYSSRQGLTSLHF few TRBV6-5 TRBD1 TRBJ1-6